The 7 T cell receptor beta chains in this list originate from one sample, sequenced in a study of blood T cell repertoires in COVID-19. Here immunoSEQ multiplex PCR was the method, and the copy in TCRdb shows in-frame clones only, minus some. The table records fewer than 75,000 clones, 82% of them present only once. The specimen sequenced was peripheral blood. Receptor source: a human donor in a cohort sampled during active COVID-19.

The V and J genes are TRBV4-1 and TRBJ2-3, with D tentatively TRBD2 (5 bases). CDR3 length: 15 residues. V was shortened by 1 base and J by 1 base, with 9 bases between the two germline ends. The V gene's germline CDR1 is MGHRA and CDR2 YSYEKL. The CDR3 sequence: CASSQVGSRTDTQYF. CDR3 coding DNA: TGCGCCAGCAGCCAAGTGGGGAGTCGCACAGATACGCAGTATTTT.

This chain links TRBV5-1 with TRBJ1-1, with D possibly TRBD1 on 5 matching bases. V dropped 4 bases and J dropped 10 bases, with 17 bases sitting between them. Germline V gene data show CDR1 as SGHRS and CDR2 as YFSETQ. This CDR3 has 13 amino acids. In nucleotides, the CDR3 is TGCGCCAGCAGCCCCGGCCGGGCAGGGCGAGCTTTCTTT. Amino acids: CASSPGRAGRAFF. Filled out from reference TRBV5-1 and TRBJ1-1, the complete variable domain reads KAGVTQTPRYLIKTRGQQVTLSCSPISGHRSVSWYQQTPGQGLQFLFEYFSETQRNKGNFPGRFSGRQFSNSRSEMNVSTLELGDSALYLCASSPGRAGRAFFGQGTRLTVV.

The V and J genes are TRBV25-1 and TRBJ2-3; TRBD2 agrees at 16 bases. V lost 4 bases and J lost 8; bases outside the gene matches: 6. The CDR3 is 16 amino acids. The germline V gene has CDR1 MGHDK and CDR2 SYGVNS. The CDR3 reads CASSGPGLAGGITQYF. CDR3 in DNA: TGTGCCAGCAGTGGACCGGGACTAGCGGGGGGGATTACGCAGTATTTT.

In this sample, this clone turned up once. The V and J genes are TRBV7-8 and TRBJ1-1; the D gene is possibly TRBD1 (6 bases). This CDR3 spans 15 amino acids. CDR1 is SGHVS and CDR2 is FQNEAQ in the germline V gene. V lost 5 bases to trimming and J lost 2 bases, with 15 bases between them. The CDR3 protein is CASSPWTAPNTEAFF. The CDR3 nucleotides are TGTGCCAGCAGCCCATGGACAGCCCCTAACACTGAAGCTTTCTTT.

V gene TRBV6-6 combines with J gene TRBJ1-2, with 11 bases identical to TRBD1. The CDR3 consists of 20 residues. Germline V lookup: CDR1 MNHNY, CDR2 SVGAGI (reference sequence). V lost 6 bases to trimming and J lost 7 bases; unmatched junction nucleotides: 25. Here the CDR3 reads CASSSLMGGQGALLLGGYTF. CDR3 nucleotide sequence: TGTGCCAGCAGCTCCCTTATGGGAGGACAGGGGGCGCTTTTATTGGGTGGCTACACCTTC.

The V and J genes are TRBV18 and TRBJ1-1; D is ambiguous. This CDR3 spans 13 amino acids. V was trimmed by 3 bases and J by 0 bases, leaving 5 bases between them. Germline V CDR1 and CDR2: KGHSH, LQKENI. The chain's CDR3 is CASSPELNTEAFF. The CDR3 DNA reads TGTGCCAGCTCACCTGAGTTGAACACTGAAGCTTTCTTT.

The genes are TRBV7-9 and TRBJ2-1; 7 nucleotides match TRBD2. After removal of 5 bases from V and 15 bases from J, the junction contained 7 bases not matched to a gene. From germline, CDR1 is SEHNR and CDR2 FQNEAQ (reference sequence). This CDR3 is 11 amino acids long. The CDR3 sequence is CASSEGLVPFF. DNA for the CDR3: TGTGCCAGCAGCGAAGGACTAGTTCCGTTCTTC.